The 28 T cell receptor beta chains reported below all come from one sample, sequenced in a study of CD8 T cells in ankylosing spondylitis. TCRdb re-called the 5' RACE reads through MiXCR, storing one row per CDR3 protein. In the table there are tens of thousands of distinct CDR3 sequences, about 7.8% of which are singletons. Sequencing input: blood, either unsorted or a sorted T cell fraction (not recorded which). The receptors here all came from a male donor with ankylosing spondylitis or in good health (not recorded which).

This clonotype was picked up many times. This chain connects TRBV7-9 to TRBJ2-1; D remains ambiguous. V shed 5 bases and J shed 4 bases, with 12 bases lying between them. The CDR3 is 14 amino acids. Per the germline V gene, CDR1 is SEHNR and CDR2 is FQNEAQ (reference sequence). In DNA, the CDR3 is TGTGCCAGCAGCCCCTCCTCTTGGTACAATGAGCAGTTCTTC. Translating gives CASSPSSWYNEQFF.

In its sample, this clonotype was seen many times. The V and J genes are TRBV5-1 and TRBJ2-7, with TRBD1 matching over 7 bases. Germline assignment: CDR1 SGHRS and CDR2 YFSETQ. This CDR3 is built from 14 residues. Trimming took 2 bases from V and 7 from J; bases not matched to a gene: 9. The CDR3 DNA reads TGCGCCAGCAGCTTAGACAGGGTAGTAGGAGAGCAGTACTTC. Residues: CASSLDRVVGEQYF. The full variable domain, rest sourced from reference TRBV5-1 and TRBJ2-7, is KAGVTQTPRYLIKTRGQQVTLSCSPISGHRSVSWYQQTPGQGLQFLFEYFSETQRNKGNFPGRFSGRQFSNSRSEMNVSTLELGDSALYLCASSLDRVVGEQYFGPGTRLTVT.

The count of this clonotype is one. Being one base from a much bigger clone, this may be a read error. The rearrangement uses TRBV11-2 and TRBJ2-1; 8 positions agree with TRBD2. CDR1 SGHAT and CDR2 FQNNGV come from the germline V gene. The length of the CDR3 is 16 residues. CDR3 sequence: CASSLGSAGGYNEQSF. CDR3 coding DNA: TGTGCCAGCAGCTTAGGATCGGCGGGGGGTTACAATGAGCAGTCCTTC.

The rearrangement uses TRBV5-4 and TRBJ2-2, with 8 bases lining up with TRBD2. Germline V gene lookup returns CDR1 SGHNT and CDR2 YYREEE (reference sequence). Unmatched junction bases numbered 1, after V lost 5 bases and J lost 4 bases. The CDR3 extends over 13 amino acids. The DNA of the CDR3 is TGTGCCAGCAGGCGGGAGGCCACCGGGGAGCTGTTTTTT. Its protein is CASRREATGELFF.

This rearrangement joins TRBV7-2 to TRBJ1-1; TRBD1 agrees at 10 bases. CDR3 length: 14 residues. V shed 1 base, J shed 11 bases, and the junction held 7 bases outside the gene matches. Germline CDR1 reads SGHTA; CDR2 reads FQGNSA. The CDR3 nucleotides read TGTGCCAGCAGCTTAGACCCCGGGACAGGGGTGGCTTTCTTT. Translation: CASSLDPGTGVAFF.

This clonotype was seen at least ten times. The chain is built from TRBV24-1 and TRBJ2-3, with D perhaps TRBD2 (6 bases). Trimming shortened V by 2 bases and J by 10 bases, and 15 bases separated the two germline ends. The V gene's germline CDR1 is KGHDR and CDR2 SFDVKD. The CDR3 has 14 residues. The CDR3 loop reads CATSDSTRLVAQYF. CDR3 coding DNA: TGTGCCACCAGTGATTCCACCCGACTAGTGGCGCAGTATTTT.

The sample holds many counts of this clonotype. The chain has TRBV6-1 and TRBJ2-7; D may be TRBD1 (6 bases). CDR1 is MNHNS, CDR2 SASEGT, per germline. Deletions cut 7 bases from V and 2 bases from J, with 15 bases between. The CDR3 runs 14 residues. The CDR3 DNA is TGTGCCAGCAACGGACCGGGACAAGCCTACGAGCAGTACTTC. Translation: CASNGPGQAYEQYF.

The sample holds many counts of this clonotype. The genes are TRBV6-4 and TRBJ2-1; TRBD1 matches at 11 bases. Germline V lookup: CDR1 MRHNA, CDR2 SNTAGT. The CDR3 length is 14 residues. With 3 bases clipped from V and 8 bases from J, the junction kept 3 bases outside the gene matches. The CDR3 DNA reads TGTGCCAGCAGTGATGGGACAGGGGGTGATGAGCAGTTCTTC. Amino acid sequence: CASSDGTGGDEQFF.

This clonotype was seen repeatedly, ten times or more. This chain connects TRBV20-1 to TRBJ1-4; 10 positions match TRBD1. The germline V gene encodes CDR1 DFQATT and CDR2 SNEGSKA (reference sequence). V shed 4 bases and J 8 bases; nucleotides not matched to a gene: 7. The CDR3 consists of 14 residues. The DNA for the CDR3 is TGCAGTGCTACCCCCGGGACAGGGGACGAAAAACTGTTTTTT. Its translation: CSATPGTGDEKLFF.

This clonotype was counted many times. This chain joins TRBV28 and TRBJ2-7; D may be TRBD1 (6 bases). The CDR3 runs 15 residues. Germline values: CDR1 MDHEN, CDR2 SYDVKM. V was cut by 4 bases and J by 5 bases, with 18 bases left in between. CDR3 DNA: TGTGCCAGCAGTTGGAGACAGGCAGGAGTCGACGAGCAGTACTTC. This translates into CASSWRQAGVDEQYF.

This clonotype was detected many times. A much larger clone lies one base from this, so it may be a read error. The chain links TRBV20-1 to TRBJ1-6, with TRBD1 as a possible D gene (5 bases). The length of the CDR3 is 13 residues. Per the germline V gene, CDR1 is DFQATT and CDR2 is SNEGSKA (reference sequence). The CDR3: CCAEGPPDSPLHF. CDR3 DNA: TGCTGTGCCGAGGGGCCCCCGGATTCACCCCTCCACTTT.

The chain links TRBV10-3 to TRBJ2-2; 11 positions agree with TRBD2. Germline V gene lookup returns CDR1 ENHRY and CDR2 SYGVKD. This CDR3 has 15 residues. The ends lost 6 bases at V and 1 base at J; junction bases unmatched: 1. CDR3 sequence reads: CAIRGTSGNTGELFF. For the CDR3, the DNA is TGTGCCATCAGGGGGACTAGCGGGAACACCGGGGAGCTGTTTTTT.

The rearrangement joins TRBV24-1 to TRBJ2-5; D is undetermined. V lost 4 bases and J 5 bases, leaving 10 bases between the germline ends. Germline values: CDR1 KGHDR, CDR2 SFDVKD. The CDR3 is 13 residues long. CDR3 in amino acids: CATSESGGETQYF. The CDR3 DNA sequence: TGTGCCACCAGTGAATCGGGTGGGGAGACCCAGTACTTC.

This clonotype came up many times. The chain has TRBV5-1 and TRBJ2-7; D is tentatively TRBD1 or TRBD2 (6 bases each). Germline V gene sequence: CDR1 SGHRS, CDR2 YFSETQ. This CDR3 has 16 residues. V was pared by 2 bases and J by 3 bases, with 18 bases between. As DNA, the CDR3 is TGCGCCAGCAGCTTCTTTGGAGGGGGGTCGGACTACGAGCAGTACTTC. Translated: CASSFFGGGSDYEQYF.

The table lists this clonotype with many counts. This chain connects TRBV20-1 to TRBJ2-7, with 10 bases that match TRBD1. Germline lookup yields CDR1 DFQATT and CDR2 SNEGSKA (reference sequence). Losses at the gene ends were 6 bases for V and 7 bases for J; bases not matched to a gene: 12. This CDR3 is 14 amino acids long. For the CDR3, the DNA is TGCAGTGCGAGTTGGGGACAGGGGCACAGGGAGCAGTACTTC. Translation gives CSASWGQGHREQYF.

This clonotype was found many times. CDR3 protein: CAISPGGSNYGYTF. The CDR3 region has the DNA TGTGCCATCAGCCCAGGGGGAAGCAACTATGGCTACACCTTC. The J gene is TRBJ1-2, the V gene TRBV10-3; 7 nucleotides align to TRBD1. The CDR3 consists of 14 residues. J gave up 2 bases and V 6 bases, and 6 bases lay outside the gene matches. Per germline, CDR1 ENHRY and CDR2 SYGVKD.

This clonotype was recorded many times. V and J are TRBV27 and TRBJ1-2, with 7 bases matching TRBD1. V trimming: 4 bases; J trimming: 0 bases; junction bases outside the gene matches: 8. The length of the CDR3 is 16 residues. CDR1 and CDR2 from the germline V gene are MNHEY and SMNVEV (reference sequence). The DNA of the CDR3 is TGTGCCAGCAGTTGGGCGGACAGGACTTCTAACTATGGCTACACCTTC. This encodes CASSWADRTSNYGYTF.

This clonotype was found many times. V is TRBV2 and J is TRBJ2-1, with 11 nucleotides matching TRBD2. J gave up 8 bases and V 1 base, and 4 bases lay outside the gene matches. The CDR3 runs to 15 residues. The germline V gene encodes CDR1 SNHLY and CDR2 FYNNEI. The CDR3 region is CASSEGTSGLHEQFF. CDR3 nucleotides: TGTGCCAGCAGTGAAGGGACTAGCGGGTTGCATGAGCAGTTCTTC.

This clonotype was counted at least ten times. The CDR3 sequence: CASSRGQGAGAGELFF. The CDR3 bases are TGTGCCAGCAGCCGCGGACAGGGGGCTGGCGCCGGGGAGCTGTTTTTT. The chain employs TRBV6-5 and TRBJ2-2, with TRBD1 matching 11 bases. V lost 6 bases to trimming and J lost 6 bases; unmatched junction nucleotides: 9. The CDR3 has 16 residues. The germline V gene encodes CDR1 MNHEY and CDR2 SVGAGI.

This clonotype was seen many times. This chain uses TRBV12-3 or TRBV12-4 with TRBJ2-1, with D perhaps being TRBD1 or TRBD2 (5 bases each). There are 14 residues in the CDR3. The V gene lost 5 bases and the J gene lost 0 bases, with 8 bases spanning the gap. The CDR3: CASSPGSSYNEQFF. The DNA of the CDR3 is TGTGCCAGCAGTCCAGGGAGCTCCTACAATGAGCAGTTCTTC.

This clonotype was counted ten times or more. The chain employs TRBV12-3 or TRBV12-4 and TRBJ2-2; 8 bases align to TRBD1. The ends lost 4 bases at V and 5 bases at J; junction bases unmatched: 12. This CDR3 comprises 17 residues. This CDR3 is CASSWSPGTGVTGELFF. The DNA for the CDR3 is TGTGCCAGCAGTTGGTCCCCAGGGACAGGAGTTACCGGGGAGCTGTTTTTT.

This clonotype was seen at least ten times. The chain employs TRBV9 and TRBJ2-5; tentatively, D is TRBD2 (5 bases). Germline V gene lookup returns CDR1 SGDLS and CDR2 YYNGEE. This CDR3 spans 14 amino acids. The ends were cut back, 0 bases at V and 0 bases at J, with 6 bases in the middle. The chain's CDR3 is CASSVAGNQETQYF. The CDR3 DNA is TGTGCCAGCAGCGTAGCGGGGAACCAAGAGACCCAGTACTTC.

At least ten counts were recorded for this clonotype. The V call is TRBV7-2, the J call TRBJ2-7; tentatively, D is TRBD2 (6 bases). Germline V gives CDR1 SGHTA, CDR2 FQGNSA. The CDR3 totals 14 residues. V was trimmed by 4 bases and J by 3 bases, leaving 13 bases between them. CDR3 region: CASSSRDSSYEQYF. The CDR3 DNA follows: TGTGCCAGCAGCTCCCGGGACTCGAGCTACGAGCAGTACTTC. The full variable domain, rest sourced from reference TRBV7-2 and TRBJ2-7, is GAGVSQSPSNKVTEKGKDVELRCDPISGHTALYWYRQSLGQGLEFLIYFQGNSAPDKSGLPSDRFSAERTGGSVSTLTIQRTQQEDSAVYLCASSSRDSSYEQYFGPGTRLTVT.

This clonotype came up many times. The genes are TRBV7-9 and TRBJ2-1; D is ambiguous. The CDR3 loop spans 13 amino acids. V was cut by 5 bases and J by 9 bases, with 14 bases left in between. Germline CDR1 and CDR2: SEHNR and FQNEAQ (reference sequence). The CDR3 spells CASSPGLRLEQFF. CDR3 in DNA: TGTGCCAGCAGCCCCGGTCTGCGGCTTGAGCAGTTCTTC. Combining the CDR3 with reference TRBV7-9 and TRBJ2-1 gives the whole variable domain DTGVSQNPRHKITKRGQNVTFRCDPISEHNRLYWYRQTLGQGPEFLTYFQNEAQLEKSRLLSDRFSAERPKGSFSTLEIQRTEQGDSAMYLCASSPGLRLEQFFGPGTRLTVL.

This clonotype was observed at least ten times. CDR3 sequence reads: CAWSRLAVSYNEQFF. In DNA, the CDR3 is TGTGCCTGGTCTAGACTAGCGGTTAGTTACAATGAGCAGTTCTTC. The J gene is TRBJ2-1, the V gene TRBV30; 9 positions agree with TRBD2. The CDR3 consists of 15 residues. CDR1 is GTSNPN and CDR2 is SVGIG in the germline V gene (reference sequence). V shed 5 bases and J 4 bases; nucleotides not matched to a gene: 9.

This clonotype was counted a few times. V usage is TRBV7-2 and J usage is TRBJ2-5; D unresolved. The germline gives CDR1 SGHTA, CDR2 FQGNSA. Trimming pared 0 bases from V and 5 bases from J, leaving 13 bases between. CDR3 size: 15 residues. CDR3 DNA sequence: TGTGCCAGCAGCTTAGCGCTCCTCTCAGCGGAGACCCAGTACTTC. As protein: CASSLALLSAETQYF.

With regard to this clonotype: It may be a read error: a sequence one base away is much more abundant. The CDR3: CVSSLSRVADTQYF. The DNA for the CDR3 is TGTGTCAGCAGTTTATCCAGGGTTGCAGATACGCAGTATTTT. The genes are TRBV28 and TRBJ2-3, with D possibly TRBD1 on 5 matching bases. Germline V lookup: CDR1 MDHEN, CDR2 SYDVKM. The CDR3 runs to 14 residues.

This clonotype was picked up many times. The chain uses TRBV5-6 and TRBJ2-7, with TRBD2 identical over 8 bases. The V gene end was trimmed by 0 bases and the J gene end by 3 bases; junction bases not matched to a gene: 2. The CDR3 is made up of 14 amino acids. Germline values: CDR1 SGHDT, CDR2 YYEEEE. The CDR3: CASSLVGLDYEQYF. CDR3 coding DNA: TGTGCCAGCAGCTTGGTGGGACTAGACTACGAGCAGTACTTC. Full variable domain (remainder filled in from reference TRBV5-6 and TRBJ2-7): DAGVTQSPTHLIKTRGQQVTLRCSPKSGHDTVSWYQQALGQGPQFIFQYYEEEERQRGNFPDRFSGHQFPNYSSELNVNALLLGDSALYLCASSLVGLDYEQYFGPGTRLTVT.